A single sample is the source of the 15 T cell receptor beta chains below, sequenced in a study of beta chain features in type 1 diabetes. What was sequenced were expressed TCRB transcripts, since all of the isolated RNA had been reverse transcribed. Generated by immunoSEQ multiplex PCR, the TCRdb table keeps only in-frame clones and is missing some. The data hold 400,000 to 500,000 clones, with about 14% observed a single time. Sequencing was carried out using naive CD4+ T cells from blood. Every receptor here comes from a man aged 25-45 years in good health.

This clone was seen a handful of times. The rearrangement links TRBV7-9 to TRBJ1-1, with no clear D. This CDR3 is 14 amino acids long. The V gene's germline CDR1 is SEHNR and CDR2 FQNEAQ (reference sequence). With 3 bases removed from V and 6 bases from J, the gap between germline ends came to 14 bases. CDR3 sequence reads: CASSFGSSMAEAFF. The CDR3 DNA sequence: TGTGCCAGCAGCTTTGGCAGCTCGATGGCTGAAGCTTTCTTT.

The table lists this clone with a few counts. The CDR3 loop is CASSLLGTGPDTQYF. DNA for the CDR3: TGTGCCAGCAGCTTACTCGGGACAGGCCCAGATACGCAGTATTTT. This chain uses TRBV11-2 with TRBJ2-3, with 8 bases that match TRBD1. The CDR3 runs to 15 residues. Germline V gives CDR1 SGHAT, CDR2 FQNNGV. V lost 2 bases to trimming and J lost 4 bases; unmatched junction nucleotides: 5.

The chain is built from TRBV25-1 and TRBJ2-5, with D perhaps given as TRBD1 or TRBD2 (6 bases each). The CDR3 sequence is 15 residues long. Germline V CDR1 and CDR2: MGHDK, SYGVNS. The V end lost 1 base, the J end lost 1 base, and 10 bases lay between the germline ends. CDR3 residues: CASSESRGLQETQYF. For the CDR3, the DNA is TGTGCCAGCAGTGAATCCAGGGGACTCCAAGAGACCCAGTACTTC.

The V and J genes are TRBV9 and TRBJ2-3; D not resolved. The CDR3 length is 13 residues. The germline CDR1 and CDR2 sequences are SGDLS and YYNGEE. Trimming pared 0 bases from V and 6 bases from J, leaving 8 bases between. The CDR3 loop reads CASSVGHSDTQYF. CDR3 in DNA: TGTGCCAGCAGCGTAGGACACTCCGATACGCAGTATTTT.

The CDR3 protein is CASAEAARNQPQHF. The CDR3 nucleotides are TGTGCCAGCGCCGAGGCGGCCCGCAATCAGCCCCAGCATTTT. This chain joins TRBV7-8 and TRBJ1-5; D unresolved. This CDR3 region has 14 residues. The germline V and J ends were trimmed by 8 bases and 2 bases, with 13 bases remaining between them. Germline V gene sequence: CDR1 SGHVS, CDR2 FQNEAQ.

V usage is TRBV7-2 and J usage is TRBJ2-3; 10 positions agree with TRBD1. The V segment lost 4 bases and the J segment 3 bases; nucleotides outside the gene matches: 4. This CDR3 comprises 15 residues. The V gene's germline CDR1 is SGHTA and CDR2 FQGNSA. The CDR3 is CASSSLGQGTDTQYF. DNA for the CDR3: TGTGCCAGCAGCTCATTGGGACAGGGGACAGATACGCAGTATTTT.

This clone turned up a few times. V and J are TRBV4-1 and TRBJ2-4; perhaps TRBD1 as D (6 bases). This CDR3 is 15 amino acids long. The germline gives CDR1 MGHRA, CDR2 YSYEKL. Between the trimmed V and J ends, which lost 4 bases and 1 base, there was a span of 11 bases. The CDR3 coding sequence is TGCGCCAGCAGCCGGACAGACGTGGCCAAAAACATTCAGTACTTC. Translated, it gives CASSRTDVAKNIQYF.

This clone has only a few counts. This rearrangement joins TRBV9 to TRBJ2-3; possibly TRBD1 or TRBD2 for D (6 bases each). V lost 3 bases and J 3 bases, leaving 8 bases between the germline ends. Germline V CDR1 and CDR2: SGDLS, YYNGEE. The CDR3 sequence is 13 residues long. CDR3 nucleotide sequence: TGTGCCAGCAGCGAGGGGGGAACAGATACGCAGTATTTT. Its protein is CASSEGGTDTQYF. The full variable domain, its missing parts supplied by reference TRBV9 and TRBJ2-3, is DSGVTQTPKHLITATGQRVTLRCSPRSGDLSVYWYQQSLDQGLQFLIQYYNGEERAKGNILERFSAQQFPDLHSELNLSSLELGDSALYFCASSEGGTDTQYFGPGTRLTVL.

The chain carries TRBV4-1 and TRBJ2-5, with D perhaps TRBD1 or TRBD2 (5 bases each). Germline CDR1 MGHRA, CDR2 YSYEKL. This CDR3 is built from 14 residues. Trimming shortened V by 2 bases and J by 1 base, and 8 bases separated the two germline ends. The CDR3, as DNA: TGCGCCAGCAGCCAAACCGGGACCCAAGAGACCCAGTACTTC. It translates to CASSQTGTQETQYF.

This clone turned up a few times. The chain uses TRBV7-3 and TRBJ2-3; the match to TRBD2 covers 14 bases. Germline V lookup: CDR1 SGHTA, CDR2 FQGTGA. This CDR3 has 16 residues. The trim removed 4 bases at V and 4 bases at J, leaving 4 bases unmatched. Written as DNA, the CDR3 is TGTGCCAGCAGCTCGGGACTAGCGGGAGTCGCAGATACGCAGTATTTT. It yields the protein CASSSGLAGVADTQYF.

The chain joins TRBV5-6 to TRBJ2-3; D possibly matches TRBD1 or TRBD2 (5 bases each). The ends were cut back, 1 base at V and 0 bases at J, with 9 bases in the middle. Germline assignment: CDR1 SGHDT and CDR2 YYEEEE. The CDR3 spans 15 residues. CDR3: CASSLRGGSTDTQYF. CDR3 coding DNA: TGTGCCAGCAGCTTGCGGGGCGGGAGCACAGATACGCAGTATTTT. The variable domain in full, with the rest retrieved from reference TRBV5-6 and TRBJ2-3, is DAGVTQSPTHLIKTRGQQVTLRCSPKSGHDTVSWYQQALGQGPQFIFQYYEEEERQRGNFPDRFSGHQFPNYSSELNVNALLLGDSALYLCASSLRGGSTDTQYFGPGTRLTVL.

The V and J genes are TRBV6-5 and TRBJ2-7, with TRBD1 identical over 7 bases. The CDR3 length is 14 residues. The germline CDR1 and CDR2 sequences are MNHEY and SVGAGI. The J segment lost 2 bases and the V segment lost 5 bases, leaving 6 bases of the junction unmatched. CDR3 amino acids: CASSATTGTYEQYF. Written as DNA, the CDR3 is TGTGCCAGCAGTGCCACGACAGGGACCTACGAGCAGTACTTC.

The chain joins TRBV2 to TRBJ2-7; 8 bases align to TRBD1. Germline trimming cut 5 bases from V and 4 bases from J; bases unmatched to any gene: 4. Germline V gene data show CDR1 as SNHLY and CDR2 as FYNNEI. CDR3 length: 13 residues. The CDR3 DNA reads TGTGCCAGCAGTAGGGACAGGCAATACGAGCAGTACTTC. Its protein is CASSRDRQYEQYF.

This clone came up a few times. The CDR3 DNA is TGCGCCAGCAGCCAAGATCCCCGAGGAGGGCTGGAAGAGACCCAGTACTTC. It is translated as CASSQDPRGGLEETQYF. The V gene is TRBV4-3, the J gene TRBJ2-5, with a possible D match to TRBD2 (6 bases). The germline V and J ends were trimmed by 0 bases and 3 bases, with 17 bases remaining between them. Looked up from germline, CDR1 is LGHNA and CDR2 is YSLEER. The CDR3 contains 17 residues.

This clone was picked up a small number of times. The chain combines TRBV18 with TRBJ2-1, with D hard to call. This CDR3 region has 11 residues. Germline CDR1 and CDR2: KGHSH and LQKENI. The germline V and J ends were trimmed by 6 bases and 9 bases, with 9 bases remaining between them. CDR3 residues: CASSLVSEQFF. CDR3 nucleotides: TGTGCCAGCTCCTTAGTAAGTGAGCAGTTCTTC.